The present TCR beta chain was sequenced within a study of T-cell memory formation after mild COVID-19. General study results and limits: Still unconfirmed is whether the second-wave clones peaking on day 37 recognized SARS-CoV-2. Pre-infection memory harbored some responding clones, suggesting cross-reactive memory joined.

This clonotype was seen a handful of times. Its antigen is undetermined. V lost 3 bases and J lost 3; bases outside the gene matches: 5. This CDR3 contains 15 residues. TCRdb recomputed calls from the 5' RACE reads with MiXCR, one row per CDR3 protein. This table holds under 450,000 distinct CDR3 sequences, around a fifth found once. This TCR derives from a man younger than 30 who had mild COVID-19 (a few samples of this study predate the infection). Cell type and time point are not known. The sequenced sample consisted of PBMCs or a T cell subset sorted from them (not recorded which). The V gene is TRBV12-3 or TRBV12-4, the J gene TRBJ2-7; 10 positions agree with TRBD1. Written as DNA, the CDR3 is TGTGCCAGCAGTTTCCCGGGACAGGGGTACTACGAGCAGTACTTC. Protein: CASSFPGQGYYEQYF.